This T cell receptor beta chain came from a study of cytomegalovirus exposure and HLA in healthy donors. Whole-study results and caveats: For most TCR sequences rarity was the rule, although some public TCRs occurred in many donors. In a later analysis, TCR beta V- and J-gene trimming was associated with a missense DCLRE1C variant.

Of note for this clone: The antigen is unknown.

Trimming stripped 5 bases from V and 5 bases from J, with 18 bases between. The CDR3 totals 15 residues. Germline values: CDR1 LNHNV, CDR2 YYDKDF (reference sequence). The PCR employed 60 Vbeta primers together with 13 Jbeta primers. Some clones are missing from TCRdb's copy, which holds only in-frame ones; the method was immunoSEQ multiplex PCR. Counted here are 90,000 to 140,000 clones, 13% to 15% occurring once; the ten biggest clones make up approximately 0.8%. The genes are TRBV15 and TRBJ1-1; a weak D match, TRBD1 (5 bases). The receptor was derived from a female donor in good health and CMV-seronegative. Material for sequencing was PBMCs. The CDR3 protein is CATSVKPRVGTEAFF. CDR3 DNA sequence: TGTGCCACCAGCGTAAAACCCAGGGTTGGGACTGAAGCTTTCTTT.